In its sample, the clone carrying this T cell receptor beta chain was seen a few times. Clones were sequenced by immunoSEQ multiplex PCR, and TCRdb holds only the in-frame ones, with some missing. The sample has 150,000 to 200,000 clones; 80% to 90% are singletons. These data are taken from a study of blood T cell repertoires in COVID-19. CDR1 SNHLY and CDR2 FYNNEI come from the germline V gene. CDR3 length: 14 amino acids. V was cut by 3 bases and J by 2 bases, with 10 bases left in between. Sequences were obtained from peripheral blood. The chain is built from TRBV2 and TRBJ1-2; D is uncertain. The TCR originated in a woman in her fifties or sixties with COVID-19, enrolled during active disease. In DNA, the CDR3 is TGTGCCAGCAGTGACGATAACAAGAACTATGGCTACACCTTC. Amino acid sequence: CASSDDNKNYGYTF.